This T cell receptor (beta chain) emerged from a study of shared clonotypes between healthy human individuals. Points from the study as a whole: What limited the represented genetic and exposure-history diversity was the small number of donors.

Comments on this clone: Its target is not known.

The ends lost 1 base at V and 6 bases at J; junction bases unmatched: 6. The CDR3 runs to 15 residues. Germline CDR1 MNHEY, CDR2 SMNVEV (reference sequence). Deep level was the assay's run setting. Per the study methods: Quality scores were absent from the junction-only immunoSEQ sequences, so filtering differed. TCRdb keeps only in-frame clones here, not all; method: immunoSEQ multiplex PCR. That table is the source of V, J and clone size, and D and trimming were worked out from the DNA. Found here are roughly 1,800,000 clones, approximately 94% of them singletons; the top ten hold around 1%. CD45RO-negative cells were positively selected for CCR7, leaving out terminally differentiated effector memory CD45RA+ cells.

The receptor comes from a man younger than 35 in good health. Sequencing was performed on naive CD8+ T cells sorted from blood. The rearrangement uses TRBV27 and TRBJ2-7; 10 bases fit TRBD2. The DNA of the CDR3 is TGTGCCAGCAGTTTATTGAGCGGGAGGGTAGGCGAGCAGTACTTC. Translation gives CASSLLSGRVGEQYF.